Following are 27 T cell receptor beta chains from one sample sequenced in a study of shared clonotypes between healthy human individuals. TCRdb's copy holds only in-frame clones and misses some; the assay was immunoSEQ multiplex PCR. Among just over 2,000,000 clones listed, 95% were seen once. The sample was naive CD4+ T cells sorted from blood. Subset noted: CD45RA+ positively selected. The receptor set was obtained from a man in his late teens or twenties in good health.

V usage is TRBV7-9 and J usage is TRBJ1-4; TRBD1 agrees at 8 bases. The V gene's germline CDR1 is SEHNR and CDR2 FQNEAQ (reference sequence). J was trimmed by 6 bases and V by 3 bases; bases with no gene match: 3. CDR3 length: 14 residues. CDR3 DNA: TGTGCCAGCAGCTTCGGACAGGGAGATGAAAAACTGTTTTTT. This translates into CASSFGQGDEKLFF.

A single count supports this clone. The rearrangement uses TRBV27 and TRBJ1-6, with 11 nucleotides matching TRBD1. Per germline, CDR1 MNHEY and CDR2 SMNVEV (reference sequence). The CDR3 has 18 amino acids. The ends lost 5 bases at V and 0 bases at J; junction bases unmatched: 6. The CDR3: CASSRTGGPSSYNSPLHF. The CDR3 region has the DNA TGTGCCAGCAGTAGGACAGGGGGCCCGAGCTCCTATAATTCACCCCTCCACTTT.

The rearrangement uses TRBV7-3 and TRBJ2-5; D might be TRBD1 or TRBD2, each matching 6 bases. The CDR3 totals 14 residues. Germline CDR1 reads SGHTA; CDR2 reads FQGTGA. With 2 bases removed from V and 5 bases from J, the gap between germline ends came to 12 bases. The CDR3 reads CASSLYGGSETQYF. The CDR3 nucleotides read TGTGCCAGCAGCTTATACGGGGGCTCGGAGACCCAGTACTTC.

The V gene is TRBV5-1, the J gene TRBJ1-4; perhaps TRBD1 as D (5 bases). This CDR3 is built from 15 residues. V lost 0 bases and J lost 7, with 13 bases in between. The germline V gene encodes CDR1 SGHRS and CDR2 YFSETQ. The CDR3 is CASSLGGAGLEKLFF. The DNA of the CDR3 is TGCGCCAGCAGCTTGGGAGGGGCTGGACTTGAAAAACTGTTTTTT.

The sample holds one count of this clone. V gene TRBV25-1 combines with J gene TRBJ2-5; D may match TRBD1 or TRBD2 (6 bases each). V gave up 6 bases and J gave up 0 bases, with 17 bases separating them. This CDR3 spans 16 amino acids. Germline CDR1 reads MGHDK; CDR2 reads SYGVNS. In DNA form, the CDR3 reads TGTGCCAGCAGCCTAACACAGGGACTGTACCAAGAGACCCAGTACTTC. Its translation is CASSLTQGLYQETQYF.

This sequence joins TRBV30 and TRBJ1-5; tentative D call: TRBD1 (6 bases). CDR3 length equals 16 residues. Germline CDR1 reads GTSNPN; CDR2 reads SVGIG (reference sequence). Trimming pared 1 base from V and 1 base from J, leaving 14 bases between. CDR3 in amino acids: CAWSDPGDASNQPQHF. CDR3 nucleotide sequence: TGTGCCTGGAGTGACCCAGGGGACGCAAGCAATCAGCCCCAGCATTTT.

This sequence joins TRBV7-9 and TRBJ2-3; 7 bases fit TRBD1. The germline V gene has CDR1 SEHNR and CDR2 FQNEAQ (reference sequence). Trimming cost V 4 bases and J 0 bases; bases outside gene matches: 10. This CDR3 region has 17 residues. This CDR3 reads CASSSRTGLTSTDTQYF. CDR3 nucleotide sequence: TGTGCCAGCAGCTCCCGGACAGGCCTAACTAGCACAGATACGCAGTATTTT.

V and J are TRBV30 and TRBJ1-6; 8 positions agree with TRBD1. V lost 4 bases, J lost 0 bases, and 14 bases stayed unmatched. The CDR3 length is 19 residues. Germline V CDR1 and CDR2: GTSNPN, SVGIG (reference sequence). The chain's CDR3 is CAWTRDRSSPSSYNSPLHF. CDR3 bases: TGTGCCTGGACCAGGGACAGGTCCTCCCCTAGCTCCTATAATTCACCCCTCCACTTT.

For the CDR3, the DNA is TGCGCCAGCATGCATGGGGACGGCAACACTGAAGCTTTCTTT. This translates into CASMHGDGNTEAFF. V and J are TRBV5-1 and TRBJ1-1; perhaps TRBD1 as D (5 bases). From germline, CDR1 is SGHRS and CDR2 YFSETQ. This CDR3 has 14 residues. The V end lost 6 bases, the J end lost 2 bases, and 14 bases lay between the germline ends.

The chain recombines TRBV10-1 with TRBJ2-3, with a possible D match to TRBD1 (5 bases). CDR3 length: 15 amino acids. Germline CDR1 WNHNN, CDR2 SYGVQD (reference sequence). The V end was cut by 3 bases, the J end by 4 bases, with 14 bases between. This CDR3 reads CASSERQGVADTQYF. In nucleotides, the CDR3 is TGCGCCAGCAGTGAACGCCAGGGCGTAGCAGATACGCAGTATTTT.

In its sample, this clone was seen once. The V gene is TRBV10-2, the J gene TRBJ1-1, with TRBD1 identical over 7 bases. The CDR3 runs to 15 residues. V lost 6 bases, J lost 3 bases, and 10 bases stayed unmatched. The germline gives CDR1 WSHSY, CDR2 SAAADI. The CDR3 DNA reads TGCGCCAGCAGGCATACAGGGGTTCGGGACACTGAAGCTTTCTTT. This sequence encodes CASRHTGVRDTEAFF.

J is TRBJ2-2 and V is TRBV6-5, with 7 positions matching TRBD1. V dropped 6 bases and J dropped 6; count of bases not matched to a gene: 10. Looked up from germline, CDR1 is MNHEY and CDR2 is SVGAGI. The CDR3 is made up of 15 amino acids. The CDR3 region has the DNA TGTGCCAGCAGAGTCACAGGGGTAGGGTCCGGGGAGCTGTTTTTT. Residues: CASRVTGVGSGELFF.

On this clone itself: Other DNA variants within this sample encode the same CDR3. The rearrangement uses TRBV5-1 and TRBJ1-4, with 12 bases that match TRBD1. Trimming removed 0 bases from V and 8 bases from J; junction bases left unmatched: 2. The germline gives CDR1 SGHRS, CDR2 YFSETQ. This CDR3 contains 15 residues. The CDR3 DNA is TGCGCCAGCAGCTTGGCCGGGACAGGGGGCGAAAAACTGTTTTTT. Translation: CASSLAGTGGEKLFF.

The rearrangement links TRBV7-9 to TRBJ2-7; D perhaps matches TRBD1 (6 bases). There are 12 residues in the CDR3. Germline CDR1 reads SEHNR; CDR2 reads FQNEAQ (reference sequence). V dropped 3 bases and J dropped 6 bases, with 9 bases sitting between them. CDR3 residues: CASSFSGAEQYF. The CDR3 nucleotides read TGTGCCAGCAGCTTTTCAGGGGCCGAGCAGTACTTC. Drawing the rest from reference TRBV7-9 and TRBJ2-7, the complete variable domain is DTGVSQNPRHKITKRGQNVTFRCDPISEHNRLYWYRQTLGQGPEFLTYFQNEAQLEKSRLLSDRFSAERPKGSFSTLEIQRTEQGDSAMYLCASSFSGAEQYFGPGTRLTVT.

About this clone itself: The identical CDR3 is also encoded by other nucleotide sequences in the sample. The V call is TRBV6-5, the J call TRBJ2-3, with 7 bases that match TRBD2. The CDR3 consists of 15 residues. Germline values: CDR1 MNHEY, CDR2 SVGAGI. Trimming at V came to 0 bases and at J to 2 bases, leaving 2 bases not matched to a gene. This chain's CDR3 is CASSYSAGPTDTQYF. CDR3 DNA: TGTGCCAGCAGTTACTCAGCGGGGCCCACAGATACGCAGTATTTT.

V and J are TRBV11-1 and TRBJ2-3; D is unresolved. Trimming took off 5 bases at V and 3 bases at J, with 6 bases between the two ends. This CDR3 contains 12 residues. Germline CDR1 is SGHAT and CDR2 is FQDESV (reference sequence). CDR3: CASSISTDTQYF. The CDR3 nucleotides read TGTGCCAGCAGCATAAGTACAGATACGCAGTATTTT.

A single count supports this clone. The chain joins TRBV18 to TRBJ2-7, with D possibly being TRBD1 (6 bases). Germline V gene sequence: CDR1 KGHSH, CDR2 LQKENI. CDR3 length equals 15 residues. V was shortened by 3 bases and J by 2 bases, with 14 bases between the two germline ends. The CDR3 region is CASSPTTGPTYEQYF. The CDR3 DNA reads as TGTGCCAGCTCACCGACCACAGGGCCGACCTACGAGCAGTACTTC.

The V call is TRBV7-9, the J call TRBJ1-6; TRBD1 might be the D (6 bases). The germline CDR1 and CDR2 sequences are SEHNR and FQNEAQ (reference sequence). The CDR3 runs 13 residues. The V and J ends lost 5 bases and 11 bases respectively, with 13 bases between them. The CDR3 reads CASSPEGGAPLHF. CDR3 in DNA: TGTGCCAGCAGCCCCGAGGGGGGGGCACCCCTCCACTTT.

The chain combines TRBV4-1 with TRBJ2-1; 10 bases fit TRBD1. The ends lost 6 bases at V and 6 bases at J; junction bases unmatched: 5. This CDR3 spans 14 amino acids. Per the germline V gene, CDR1 is MGHRA and CDR2 is YSYEKL. The CDR3 spells CASRRQGASNEQFF. The CDR3 bases are TGCGCCAGCAGGCGACAGGGGGCATCCAATGAGCAGTTCTTC.

V gene TRBV4-3 combines with J gene TRBJ1-2; D perhaps matches TRBD1 (6 bases). V was cut by 3 bases and J by 8 bases, with 16 bases left in between. Germline-derived CDR1 and CDR2 are LGHNA and YSLEER. This CDR3 region has 14 residues. The CDR3 region has the DNA TGCGCCAGCAGCCAGGGGGGGCCCTTTAAAGGCTACACCTTC. Encoded protein: CASSQGGPFKGYTF.

The rearrangement links TRBV25-1 to TRBJ1-3; D is possibly TRBD1 (6 bases). This CDR3 is 13 amino acids long. Looked up from germline, CDR1 is MGHDK and CDR2 is SYGVNS. Between the trimmed V and J ends, which lost 6 bases and 2 bases, there was a span of 8 bases. The CDR3 is CASSYRAGNTIYF. The CDR3, as DNA: TGTGCCAGCAGCTACAGGGCTGGAAACACCATATATTTT.

The J gene is TRBJ2-5, the V gene TRBV6-1; 9 nucleotides align to TRBD2. Trimming took 4 bases from V and 2 from J; bases not matched to a gene: 5. The CDR3 is 15 residues long. Germline loops: CDR1 MNHNS, CDR2 SASEGT. The chain's CDR3 is CASSGAGGLQETQYF. In DNA form, the CDR3 reads TGTGCCAGCAGTGGAGCGGGGGGCTTGCAAGAGACCCAGTACTTC.

The chain is built from TRBV5-6 and TRBJ1-5; D gene ambiguous. The V gene lost 0 bases and the J gene lost 3 bases, with 19 bases spanning the gap. The CDR3 has 18 residues. Germline lookup yields CDR1 SGHDT and CDR2 YYEEEE. The chain's CDR3 is CASSLAVGQVIPNQPQHF. The CDR3 nucleotides read TGTGCCAGCAGCTTGGCCGTAGGTCAGGTGATACCCAATCAGCCCCAGCATTTT. The variable domain in full, completed from reference TRBV5-6 and TRBJ1-5, reads DAGVTQSPTHLIKTRGQQVTLRCSPKSGHDTVSWYQQALGQGPQFIFQYYEEEERQRGNFPDRFSGHQFPNYSSELNVNALLLGDSALYLCASSLAVGQVIPNQPQHFGDGTRLSIL.

This clone occurred once. The rearrangement links TRBV7-2 to TRBJ2-1; TRBD2 agrees at 10 bases. Germline V gene data show CDR1 as SGHTA and CDR2 as FQGNSA. The ends lost 6 bases at V and 0 bases at J; junction bases unmatched: 5. The CDR3 is made up of 16 amino acids. CDR3 nucleotides: TGTGCCAGCAGGTTTAGCGGGGGGTCCTCCTACAATGAGCAGTTCTTC. It is translated as CASRFSGGSSYNEQFF.

Details on this clone: Germline and junction disagree at one end, which may indicate a read error. The CDR3 loop reads CASSRGQVGGELFF. The CDR3 nucleotides read TGTGCTAGCAGCCGTGGACAGGTTGGCGGGGAGCTGTTTTTT. This chain connects TRBV7-7 to TRBJ2-2, with 7 positions matching TRBD1. Germline V CDR1 and CDR2: SSHAT, FNYEAQ (reference sequence). This CDR3 comprises 14 residues.

V is TRBV25-1 and J is TRBJ2-7, with no clear D. CDR1 and CDR2 (germline): MGHDK, SYGVNS. V lost 6 bases and J 2 bases, leaving 8 bases between the germline ends. CDR3 length: 12 amino acids. The CDR3 sequence is CASSGDPYEQYF. The CDR3 DNA follows: TGTGCCAGCAGCGGAGACCCCTACGAGCAGTACTTC.

The rearrangement uses TRBV9 and TRBJ2-2; D not resolved. Per the germline V gene, CDR1 is SGDLS and CDR2 is YYNGEE. The germline V and J ends were trimmed by 4 bases and 5 bases, with 12 bases remaining between them. The CDR3 extends over 14 amino acids. The DNA for the CDR3 is TGTGCCAGCAGCCCCCGCACCCGTACCGGGGAGCTGTTTTTT. Its protein is CASSPRTRTGELFF.